Each of the 2 T cell receptor beta chains below was sequenced from the same sample in a study of radiation and T cells in renal cell carcinoma. As to time point: blood 2 weeks post-SBRT. Specified treatment: 15 Gy SBRT to primary tumor, nephrectomy 4 weeks later. TCRdb's copy holds only in-frame clones and misses some; the assay was immunoSEQ multiplex PCR. The repertoire holds some 72,000 clones, with around 80% as singletons. The sample here was blood, taken from a patient whose treatment included radiotherapy and nephrectomy. The receptors were sampled from a man in his 60s with renal cell carcinoma.

The chain has TRBV5-4 and TRBJ1-5; D may be TRBD1 (5 bases). Germline loops: CDR1 SGHNT, CDR2 YYREEE (reference sequence). The CDR3 consists of 14 residues. Trimming took off 0 bases at V and 1 base at J, with 5 bases between the two ends. CDR3 bases: TGTGCCAGCAGCTTGGACAGGAGCAATCAGCCCCAGCATTTT. Residues: CASSLDRSNQPQHF.

The chain uses TRBV28 and TRBJ1-4, with D perhaps TRBD1 (5 bases). Deletions cut 5 bases from V and 0 bases from J, with 10 bases between. The CDR3 sequence is 15 residues long. Looked up from germline, CDR1 is MDHEN and CDR2 is SYDVKM. CDR3 in DNA: TGTGCCAGCAGTCCGGGGGGAGCAACTAATGAAAAACTGTTTTTT. Amino acid sequence: CASSPGGATNEKLFF.